This is a list of T cell receptor beta chains from one sample in a study of cytomegalovirus exposure and HLA in healthy donors. This table comes from immunoSEQ multiplex PCR, and its TCRdb copy is limited to in-frame clones, with some not included. The table records some 75,000 clones, 78% of them present only once. The sequenced sample consisted of PBMCs. These receptor sequences come from a young man in good health and CMV-seropositive. Each CDR3 is given with its conserved first and last residue. D genes are given only for firm matches. Rows may omit the clone size; those that give it use once, few, many or a size class.

d_call: -; clone_size: few; j_call: TRBJ2-7; v_call: TRBV9; cdr3_aa: CASSVGAAAGEQYF; cdr3_nt: TGTGCCAGCAGCGTAGGGGCGGCGGCGGGGGAGCAGTACTTC
d_call: TRBD2; clone_size: -; j_call: TRBJ2-7; v_call: TRBV7-9; cdr3_aa: CASSGTSGTLYEQYF; cdr3_nt: TGTGCCAGCAGCGGGACTAGCGGGACCCTCTACGAGCAGTACTTC
d_call: TRBD1; clone_size: -; j_call: TRBJ1-3; v_call: TRBV4-1; cdr3_aa: CASSLTGAGNTIYF; cdr3_nt: TGCGCCAGCAGCCTAACAGGGGCTGGAAACACCATATATTTT
d_call: -; clone_size: -; j_call: TRBJ2-1; v_call: TRBV5-1; cdr3_aa: CASGRSTSYNEQFF; cdr3_nt: TGCGCCAGCGGGCGTTCCACCTCCTACAATGAGCAGTTCTTC
d_call: -; clone_size: -; j_call: TRBJ2-1; v_call: TRBV2; cdr3_aa: CASGPDRGQFF; cdr3_nt: TGTGCCAGCGGCCCGGATAGGGGGCAGTTCTTC
d_call: TRBD2; clone_size: -; j_call: TRBJ2-1; v_call: TRBV29-1; cdr3_aa: CSVEPPSGTVYEQFF; cdr3_nt: TGCAGCGTTGAACCCCCTAGCGGGACCGTCTATGAGCAGTTCTTC
d_call: -; clone_size: -; j_call: TRBJ1-5; v_call: TRBV28; cdr3_aa: CASTDLLLEHF; cdr3_nt: TGTGCCAGCACCGATTTGCTACTCGAGCATTTT
d_call: TRBD1; clone_size: -; j_call: TRBJ1-2; v_call: TRBV6-5; cdr3_aa: CASSYVLGQGLIYTF; cdr3_nt: TGTGCCAGCAGTTACGTACTAGGACAGGGGCTAATCTACACCTTC
d_call: TRBD2; clone_size: -; j_call: TRBJ2-4; v_call: TRBV7-8; cdr3_aa: CASSLRELNKNIQYF; cdr3_nt: TGTGCCAGCAGCTTGCGGGAGTTGAACAAAAACATTCAGTACTTC
d_call: -; clone_size: -; j_call: TRBJ2-3; v_call: TRBV30; cdr3_aa: CAWSVSGDFTDTQYF; cdr3_nt: TGTGCCTGGAGTGTATCTGGGGACTTCACAGATACGCAGTATTTT
d_call: -; clone_size: -; j_call: TRBJ2-7; v_call: TRBV29-1; cdr3_aa: CSVLAQSSYEQYF; cdr3_nt: TGCAGCGTTTTAGCCCAGAGCTCCTACGAGCAGTACTTC
d_call: -; clone_size: -; j_call: TRBJ1-1; v_call: TRBV18; cdr3_aa: CASSPIENEAFF; cdr3_nt: TGTGCCAGCTCACCTATAGAGAATGAAGCTTTCTTT
d_call: -; clone_size: -; j_call: TRBJ2-1; v_call: TRBV7-3; cdr3_aa: CASSSPDGDEQFF; cdr3_nt: TGTGCCAGCAGCTCGCCGGACGGGGATGAGCAGTTCTTC
d_call: -; clone_size: -; j_call: TRBJ2-7; v_call: TRBV14; cdr3_aa: CASSHTYEQYF; cdr3_nt: TGTGCCAGCAGCCACACCTACGAGCAGTACTTC
d_call: -; clone_size: -; j_call: TRBJ2-7; v_call: TRBV9; cdr3_aa: CASLIWVALEQYF; cdr3_nt: TGTGCCAGCCTAATCTGGGTAGCGCTCGAGCAGTACTTC
d_call: -; clone_size: once; j_call: TRBJ2-1; v_call: TRBV27; cdr3_aa: CASSFGQNEQFF; cdr3_nt: TGTGCCAGCAGTTTTGGGCAGAATGAGCAGTTCTTC
d_call: -; clone_size: -; j_call: TRBJ2-7; v_call: TRBV19; cdr3_aa: CASSIRGASSYEQYF; cdr3_nt: TGTGCCAGTAGTATACGAGGTGCGAGCTCCTACGAGCAGTACTTC
d_call: -; clone_size: -; j_call: TRBJ1-5; v_call: TRBV6-5; cdr3_aa: CASRLGGESNQPQHF; cdr3_nt: TGTGCCAGCCGGTTGGGAGGGGAAAGCAATCAGCCCCAGCATTTT
d_call: -; clone_size: -; j_call: TRBJ1-1; v_call: TRBV9; cdr3_aa: CASSARGGNTEAFF; cdr3_nt: TGTGCCAGCAGCGCGAGAGGCGGGAACACTGAAGCTTTCTTT
d_call: -; clone_size: -; j_call: TRBJ1-2; v_call: TRBV5-1; cdr3_aa: CASSLAGYGYTF; cdr3_nt: TGCGCCAGCAGCTTGGCGGGCTATGGCTACACCTTC